This TCR beta chain was recovered during a study of cytomegalovirus exposure and HLA in healthy donors (dated by TCRdb to the late 2010s). At the level of the whole study: A later analysis indicated that the 120 or so validation repertoires were generated on the platform also employed for the approximately 700 repertoires of the first cohort. The study aimed to test whether signatures of past pathogen exposure could be identified by cataloging public T cell receptors. In addition to the first cohort of 500 to 850 subjects, a separate validation cohort of approximately 110 different subjects was used. High-throughput TCR immunosequencing, statistical association of individual TCRs with disease status, and machine learning were combined to predict cytomegalovirus infection status.

The receptor library was made with the immunoSEQ multiplex PCR assay. Under the source paper's analysis protocol: A statistical classification framework was developed to diagnose cytomegalovirus status using the catalog of TCR beta chain sequences. Drawn from immuneACCESS, this table holds only the in-frame rearrangements with V and J called that TCRdb kept. Clones are partly lost; checked studies trace under half to an unresolved V gene and leave the rest unexplained. V and J calls and clone size are as listed in that table; D and trimming were resolved from the DNA. This sample has more than 100,000 clones in its table, and over 75% of those were observed once. The ten most abundant clones make up about 6% of the sample. On this clone: The clone's antigen remains unknown. Base qualities were left out, and no much larger clone turns up one base away.

The full study reports these points: The classifier was reported to diagnose cytomegalovirus status with high specificity and sensitivity in both the original and validation cohorts. Subsequent analysis determined that TCRs grouped into clusters in the first cohort also showed a tendency toward co-occurrence across the 120 or so validation repertoires, and 85% to 95% of cluster scores exceeded 0. Most TCR sequences were seen in very few donors, while some public TCRs were found in many individuals. In the study, about 150 TCR beta chains were listed as associated with cytomegalovirus. A later analysis lacked HLA typing for the validation cohort, so it scored co-occurrence in that cohort across all 120 or so repertoires. In vitro tests confirmed that a few of the cytomegalovirus-associated TCR beta chains recognize cytomegalovirus antigens. The authors suggested that the approach could potentially be generalized to other disease states and immunological phenotypes.

Separate from the approximately 700-subject first cohort, the validation cohort of over 90 subjects was the group to which the donors belonged. The cysteine opens and the phenylalanine closes a CDR3 of 14 amino acids. Only the CDR3 DNA stays, 42 bases, in frame from base 1. At the junction V is shortened by 3 bases and J by 2 bases; bases outside the gene matches: 3. Reading the germline V gene gives CDR1 SGHDN and CDR2 FVKESK. This TCR was sampled from a woman under 30 in good health and CMV-seropositive. The sample comprised PBMCs. In this chain, TRBV14 is recombined with TRBJ2-5; 7 bases in the junction line up with TRBD1. DNA sequence: TGTGCCAGCAGCCAGAAGACAGGGCAAGAGACCCAGTACTTC. Translated, this is CASSQKTGQETQYF. Extended through the reference TRBV14 and TRBJ2-5 proteins, this CDR3 yields the full variable domain: EAGVTQFPSHSVIEKGQTVTLRCDPISGHDNLYWYRRVMGKEIKFLLHFVKESKQDESGMPNNRFLAERTGGTYSTLKVQPAELEDSGVYFCASSQKTGQETQYFGPGTRLLVL.